The source of this TCR beta chain is a study of blood T cells in healthy people across ages. Findings of the study overall: For the donors, CMV status was unknown and possibly confounded expanded clonotype changes. Long-lived and aged donors differed, with more naive CD4+ cells and higher diversity in the long-lived. Investigators viewed diversity estimates from one million T cells as underestimates, the study reported.

The CDR3 covers 16 residues. Deletions cut 8 bases from V and 3 bases from J, with 21 bases between. Primed by a sample-barcoded 5' primer and a J-beta primer mix, a second PCR proceeded for about 7 to 11 cycles. Researchers report that a template-switch adaptor with 12 random nucleotides tagged each cDNA molecule. TCRdb recomputed calls from the 5' RACE reads with MiXCR, one row per CDR3 protein. The table lists about 640,000 distinct CDR3 sequences, 58% of them singletons. A note on this clonotype: Its target is not known.

The sequence was obtained from a man in his sixties in good health. What was sequenced was blood. The chain carries TRBV12-3 or TRBV12-4 and TRBJ2-3; D may correspond to TRBD1 or TRBD2 (7 bases each). Here the CDR3 reads CASSGGGRAGTDTQYF. The CDR3 DNA is TGTGCCAGCTCAGGGGGGGGCAGAGCGGGAACAGATACGCAGTATTTT.